One sample yielded the 18 T cell receptor beta chains listed below, sequenced in a study of CD8 T cells in ankylosing spondylitis. TCRdb re-analysed the 5' RACE reads in MiXCR, keeping a single row per CDR3 protein. The repertoire consists of approximately 100,000 distinct CDR3 sequences, with less than 25% occurring once and the leading ten covering approximately 13%. Material for sequencing was synovial fluid, either unsorted or a sorted T cell fraction (not recorded which). These receptors all come from a male donor with ankylosing spondylitis.

The rearrangement links TRBV5-1 to TRBJ2-3, with D hard to call. The CDR3 is 14 amino acids. CDR1 and CDR2 from the germline V gene are SGHRS and YFSETQ. Trimming pared 0 bases from V and 2 bases from J, leaving 7 bases between. The CDR3 bases are TGCGCCAGCAGCTTGGGGGAAATCACAGATACGCAGTATTTT. This encodes CASSLGEITDTQYF.

This clonotype was seen a few times. This sequence joins TRBV18 and TRBJ1-1, with D possibly being TRBD1 (6 bases). Germline V gives CDR1 KGHSH, CDR2 LQKENI. This CDR3 has 16 amino acids. The V end lost 3 bases, the J end lost 0 bases, and 14 bases lay between the germline ends. CDR3 protein: CASSPWTESMNTEAFF. The CDR3 DNA reads as TGTGCCAGCTCACCTTGGACAGAGAGCATGAACACTGAAGCTTTCTTT.

This clonotype was recorded many times. The chain is built from TRBV3-1 and TRBJ2-2; D unclear. The length of the CDR3 is 14 residues. The germline V gene encodes CDR1 LGHDT and CDR2 YNNKEL (reference sequence). V was shortened by 5 bases and J by 1 base, with 8 bases between the two germline ends. For the CDR3, the DNA is TGTGCCAGCAGCTTACAGCGGAACACCGGGGAGCTGTTTTTT. This gives the protein CASSLQRNTGELFF.

The chain links TRBV12-3 or TRBV12-4 to TRBJ2-5; D may be TRBD1 or TRBD2 (5 bases each). The CDR3 is made up of 13 amino acids. V shed 5 bases and J shed 5 bases, with 12 bases lying between them. In DNA, the CDR3 is TGTGCCAGCAGTGGGACGGTGGTTGAGACCCAGTACTTC. Translation: CASSGTVVETQYF.

In this sample, this clonotype turned up a few times. The rearrangement joins TRBV19 to TRBJ1-1; D is unclear. CDR1 LNHDA and CDR2 SQIVND come from the germline V gene (reference sequence). There are 10 residues in the CDR3. V lost 9 bases to trimming and J lost 7 bases, with 9 bases between them. CDR3 region: CASPMNEAFF. The CDR3 region has the DNA TGTGCCAGCCCGATGAATGAAGCTTTCTTT.

This clonotype has a count of ten or more. The chain carries TRBV7-8 and TRBJ2-1; possibly TRBD2 for D (6 bases). There are 16 residues in the CDR3. Germline-derived CDR1 and CDR2 are SGHVS and FQNEAQ. V lost 5 bases and J lost 2, with 16 bases in between. The CDR3 region is CASSADGGPPYNEQFF. The CDR3, as DNA: TGTGCCAGCAGCGCAGACGGAGGGCCCCCCTACAATGAGCAGTTCTTC.

At least ten counts were recorded for this clonotype. The CDR3 is CSAGGSGRTGELFF. CDR3 nucleotide sequence: TGCAGTGCTGGGGGCAGCGGGCGCACCGGGGAGCTGTTTTTT. The chain recombines TRBV20-1 with TRBJ2-2, with D possibly being TRBD1 or TRBD2 (6 bases each). Trimming cost V 5 bases and J 4 bases, with 14 bases left between them. This CDR3 has 14 residues. Germline CDR1 reads DFQATT; CDR2 reads SNEGSKA (reference sequence).

CDR3 in DNA: TGTGCCATCAGAGGGACTAGCGGCTCTAGCACAGATACGCAGTATTTT. Translating gives CAIRGTSGSSTDTQYF. The V call is TRBV10-3, the J call TRBJ2-3; 11 bases are shared with TRBD2. Germline V lookup: CDR1 ENHRY, CDR2 SYGVKD. Trimming at V came to 6 bases and at J to 0 bases, leaving 5 bases not matched to a gene. The CDR3 spans 16 residues.

This clonotype appeared a few times. The chain employs TRBV20-1 and TRBJ2-5, with 8 bases matching TRBD2. Germline V gene data show CDR1 as DFQATT and CDR2 as SNEGSKA (reference sequence). CDR3 length: 14 amino acids. The V and J ends lost 1 base and 3 bases, in that order; junction bases with no gene match: 4. CDR3 in amino acids: CSARGLAGKETQYF. The CDR3 DNA reads as TGCAGTGCTAGAGGGCTAGCGGGTAAAGAGACCCAGTACTTC.

This clonotype turned up a few times. The chain recombines TRBV24-1 with TRBJ2-1, with TRBD2 identical over 7 bases. The V gene's germline CDR1 is KGHDR and CDR2 SFDVKD. The length of the CDR3 is 15 residues. Trimming cost V 2 bases and J 7 bases; bases outside gene matches: 7. CDR3 region: CATSDWREGVNEQFF. As DNA, the CDR3 is TGTGCCACCAGTGATTGGAGGGAGGGTGTGAATGAGCAGTTCTTC.

V is TRBV2 and J is TRBJ2-1; 8 bases agree with TRBD1. Germline CDR1 SNHLY, CDR2 FYNNEI. CDR3 length: 14 amino acids. The J segment lost 9 bases and the V segment lost 4 bases, leaving 8 bases of the junction unmatched. The CDR3: CASSVDREVGEQFF. The CDR3 nucleotides read TGTGCCAGCAGTGTGGACAGGGAAGTCGGTGAGCAGTTCTTC. Together with reference TRBV2 and TRBJ2-1, the CDR3 gives the full variable domain: EPEVTQTPSHQVTQMGQEVILRCVPISNHLYFYWYRQILGQKVEFLVSFYNNEISEKSEIFDDQFSVERPDGSNFTLKIRSTKLEDSAMYFCASSVDREVGEQFFGPGTRLTVL.

Many counts were recorded for this clonotype. V gene TRBV7-2 combines with J gene TRBJ2-1; unclear D gene. V was clipped by 1 base and J by 3 bases, with 4 bases between them. The V gene's germline CDR1 is SGHTA and CDR2 FQGNSA. The CDR3 length is 13 residues. The CDR3 loop is CASSLENYNEQFF. Written as DNA, the CDR3 is TGTGCCAGCAGCTTAGAGAACTACAATGAGCAGTTCTTC.

The chain employs TRBV30 and TRBJ1-1; 7 bases map to TRBD1. The CDR3 is 15 residues long. Germline V gene data show CDR1 as GTSNPN and CDR2 as SVGIG (reference sequence). J gave up 1 base and V 4 bases, and 9 bases lay outside the gene matches. The CDR3 DNA follows: TGTGCCTGGACTGGAGGGGGCAGTAAGAACACTGAAGCTTTCTTT. Amino acids: CAWTGGGSKNTEAFF.

This clonotype has ten or more counts. The CDR3 is CASTPRRANGANVLTF. The CDR3 DNA reads as TGTGCCAGCACCCCCCGACGGGCTAACGGGGCCAACGTCCTGACTTTC. The chain uses TRBV6-2 or TRBV6-3 and TRBJ2-6; D is undetermined. V was cut by 7 bases and J by 4 bases, with 17 bases left in between. The CDR3 extends over 16 amino acids. Per the germline V gene, CDR1 is MNHEY and CDR2 is SVGEGT.

This clonotype appeared a few times. This chain uses TRBV27 with TRBJ2-1; TRBD2 agrees at 7 bases. Germline V gene sequence: CDR1 MNHEY, CDR2 SMNVEV (reference sequence). The CDR3 covers 15 residues. The V and J ends lost 3 bases and 6 bases, in that order; junction bases with no gene match: 8. The CDR3 region has the DNA TGTGCCAGCAGTTTGCGGGGACTACTTCCCAATGAGCAGTTCTTC. It codes for CASSLRGLLPNEQFF.

A few counts support this clonotype. This sequence joins TRBV29-1 and TRBJ2-2; tentative D call: TRBD1 (5 bases). Germline lookup yields CDR1 SQVTM and CDR2 ANQGSEA. CDR3 length: 14 residues. V was trimmed by 3 bases and J by 3 bases, leaving 11 bases between them. Here the CDR3 DNA reads TGCAGCGTTGAGCAACAGGCCGACACCGGGGAGCTGTTTTTT. It encodes CSVEQQADTGELFF.

This chain connects TRBV28 to TRBJ2-1, with 12 bases lining up with TRBD2. Germline V CDR1 and CDR2: MDHEN, SYDVKM. The CDR3 is made up of 15 amino acids. With V trimmed by 5 bases and J by 5 bases, 4 bases remained unmatched. CDR3 DNA sequence: TGTGCCAGCAGTCCACTAGCGGGAGGCCACAATGAGCAGTTCTTC. Protein: CASSPLAGGHNEQFF.

This clonotype was counted at least ten times. J is TRBJ2-3 and V is TRBV5-1; 14 nucleotides agree with TRBD2. Germline loops: CDR1 SGHRS, CDR2 YFSETQ. This CDR3 has 16 residues. J lost 6 bases, V lost 4 bases, and 7 bases had no gene match. CDR3: CASSTGLAGAGDTQYF. Here the CDR3 DNA reads TGCGCCAGCAGCACGGGACTAGCGGGAGCCGGGGATACGCAGTATTTT. The whole variable domain, filled in from reference TRBV5-1 and TRBJ2-3, reads KAGVTQTPRYLIKTRGQQVTLSCSPISGHRSVSWYQQTPGQGLQFLFEYFSETQRNKGNFPGRFSGRQFSNSRSEMNVSTLELGDSALYLCASSTGLAGAGDTQYFGPGTRLTVL.